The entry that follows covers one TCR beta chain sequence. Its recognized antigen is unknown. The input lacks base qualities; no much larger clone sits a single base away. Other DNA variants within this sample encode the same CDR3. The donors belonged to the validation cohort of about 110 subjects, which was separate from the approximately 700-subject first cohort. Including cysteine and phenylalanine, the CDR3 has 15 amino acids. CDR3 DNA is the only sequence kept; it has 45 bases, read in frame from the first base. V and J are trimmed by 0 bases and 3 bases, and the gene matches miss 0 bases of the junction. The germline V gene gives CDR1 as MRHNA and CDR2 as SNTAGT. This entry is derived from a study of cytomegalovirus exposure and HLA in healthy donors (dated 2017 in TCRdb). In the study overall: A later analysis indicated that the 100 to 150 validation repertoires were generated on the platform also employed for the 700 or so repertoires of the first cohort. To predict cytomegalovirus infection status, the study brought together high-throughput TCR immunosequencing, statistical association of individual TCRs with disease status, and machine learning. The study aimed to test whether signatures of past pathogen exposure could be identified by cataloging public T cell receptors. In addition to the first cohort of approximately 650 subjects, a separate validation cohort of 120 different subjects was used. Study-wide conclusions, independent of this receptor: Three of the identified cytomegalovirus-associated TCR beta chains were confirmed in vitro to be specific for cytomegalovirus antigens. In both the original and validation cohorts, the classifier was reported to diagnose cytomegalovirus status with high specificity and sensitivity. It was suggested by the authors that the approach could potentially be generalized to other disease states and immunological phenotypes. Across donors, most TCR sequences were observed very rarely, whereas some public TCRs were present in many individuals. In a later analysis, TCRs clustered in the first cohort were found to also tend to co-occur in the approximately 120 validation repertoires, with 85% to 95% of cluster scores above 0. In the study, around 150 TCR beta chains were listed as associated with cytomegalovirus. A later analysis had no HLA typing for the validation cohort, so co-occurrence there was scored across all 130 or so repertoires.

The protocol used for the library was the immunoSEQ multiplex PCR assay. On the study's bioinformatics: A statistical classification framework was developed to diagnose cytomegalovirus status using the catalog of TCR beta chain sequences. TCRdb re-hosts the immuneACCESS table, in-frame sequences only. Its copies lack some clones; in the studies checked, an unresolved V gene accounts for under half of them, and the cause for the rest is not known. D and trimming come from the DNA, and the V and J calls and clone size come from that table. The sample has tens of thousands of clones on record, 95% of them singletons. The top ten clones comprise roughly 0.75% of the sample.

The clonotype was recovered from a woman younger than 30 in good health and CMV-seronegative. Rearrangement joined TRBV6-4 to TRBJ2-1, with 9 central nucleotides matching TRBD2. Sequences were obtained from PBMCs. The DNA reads TGTGCCAGCAGTGACTCTAGCGGGAGCTACAATGAGCAGTTCTTC. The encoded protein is CASSDSSGSYNEQFF.